A single sample is the source of the 31 T cell receptor beta chains below, sequenced in a study of glioma-infiltrating T cells. Amplification of TCR alpha and beta CDR3 regions from RNA used iRepertoire nested multiplex PCR. TCRdb re-derived calls from the multiplex PCR reads in MiXCR, one entry per CDR3 protein. Among around 170,000 distinct CDR3 sequences listed, 43% were seen once. Sequencing input: glioma tissue, nonneoplastic brain tissue, or PBMCs (not recorded which). The receptors originated from a human donor with low-grade glioma or glioblastoma, undergoing nonglioma brain surgery, or in good health (not recorded which).

The V and J genes are TRBV10-3 and TRBJ1-1; TRBD1 might be the D (5 bases). Germline CDR1 and CDR2: ENHRY and SYGVKD. This CDR3 comprises 16 residues. V gave up 5 bases and J gave up 4 bases, with 20 bases separating them. As DNA, the CDR3 is TGTGCCATCAGTCCACACTATGACAGATTGAGCACTGAAGCTTTCTTT. Encoded protein: CAISPHYDRLSTEAFF.

In its sample, this clonotype was seen a few times. CDR3 sequence reads: CASSNFAGNLWEQYF. The CDR3 DNA follows: TGTGCCAGCAGCAACTTTGCGGGCAACTTATGGGAGCAGTACTTC. The chain recombines TRBV7-8 with TRBJ2-7; maybe TRBD2 (5 bases). The V end lost 5 bases, the J end lost 7 bases, and 21 bases lay between the germline ends. The CDR3 spans 15 residues. Germline V gene lookup returns CDR1 SGHVS and CDR2 FQNEAQ.

Concerning this clonotype itself: A much larger clone lies one base from this, so it may be a read error. The rearrangement uses TRBV12-3 or TRBV12-4 and TRBJ2-1, with TRBD1 as a possible D gene (5 bases). V lost 4 bases to trimming and J lost 10 bases, with 11 bases between them. CDR3 length: 12 amino acids. Here the CDR3 reads CASSYGAHEQFF. The CDR3, as DNA: TGTGCCAGCAGTTATGGGGCCCACGAGCAGTTCTTC.

With regard to this clonotype: One end of the junction is discordant with germline, which a read error may explain. The chain links TRBV5-1 to TRBJ2-3; weak D call: TRBD2 (6 bases). CDR3 length: 14 residues. The germline CDR1 and CDR2 sequences are SGHRS and YFSETQ. CDR3 sequence reads: CASRRELSKDTQYF. Here the CDR3 DNA reads TGCGCCAGCAGACGGGAGCTTAGCAAAGATACGCAGTATTTT. The entire variable domain, with the rest obtained from reference TRBV5-1 and TRBJ2-3, is as follows: KAGVTQTPRYLIKTRGQQVTLSCSPISGHRSVSWYQQTPGQGLQFLFEYFSETQRNKGNFPGRFSGRQFSNSRSEMNVSTLELGDSALYLCASRRELSKDTQYFGPGTRLTVL.

Concerning this clonotype: A much larger clone sits a single nucleotide away, making a read error possible. The CDR3: CASSSTPGQGSYGYTF. The DNA for the CDR3 is TGTGCCAGCAGTTCCACACCGGGACAGGGCTCCTATGGCTACACCTTC. This chain uses TRBV12-3 or TRBV12-4 with TRBJ1-2; 9 positions match TRBD1. The ends lost 4 bases at V and 4 bases at J; junction bases unmatched: 10. The CDR3 totals 16 residues.

A note on this clonotype: Being one base from a much bigger clone, this may be a read error. The V call is TRBV2, the J call TRBJ2-7; maybe TRBD2 (7 bases). V gave up 8 bases and J gave up 11 bases, with 22 bases separating them. Germline CDR1 is SNHLY and CDR2 is FYNNEI. There are 13 residues in the CDR3. In DNA, the CDR3 is TGTGCCAGCGCGGGGGCCAACCAAGAGACCGAGTACTTC. Amino acids: CASAGANQETEYF.

The V call is TRBV2, the J call TRBJ2-7, with 13 bases lining up with TRBD2. V lost 4 bases and J lost 4; bases outside the gene matches: 4. CDR3 size: 15 residues. Germline V gene sequence: CDR1 SNHLY, CDR2 FYNNEI. CDR3 nucleotides: TGTGCCAGCAGTGCAGGGACTAGCGGGATGTACGAGCAGTACTTC. It is translated as CASSAGTSGMYEQYF.

The chain couples TRBV4-1 to TRBJ2-1; 7 nucleotides match TRBD2. Unmatched junction bases numbered 4, after V lost 1 base and J lost 1 base. The CDR3 has 16 residues. Germline V gene sequence: CDR1 MGHRA, CDR2 YSYEKL. CDR3 sequence (DNA): TGCGCCAGCAGCCAAGTATCAGCGGGATCCTACAATGAGCAGTTCTTC. It encodes CASSQVSAGSYNEQFF.

This clonotype was recorded a few times. The chain joins TRBV12-3 or TRBV12-4 to TRBJ2-1, with 12 bases fitting TRBD2. V was pared by 7 bases and J by 9 bases, with 10 bases of the junction left unmatched. The CDR3 spans 15 residues. The CDR3 here is CASITALAGGGEQFF. In DNA, the CDR3 is TGTGCCAGCATCACGGCCCTAGCGGGAGGGGGTGAGCAGTTCTTC.

On this clonotype itself: A much larger clone lies one base from this, so it may be a read error. The gene calls are TRBV2 and TRBJ2-7; D gene unclear. The CDR3 totals 11 residues. Germline CDR1 is SNHLY and CDR2 is FYNNEI. CDR3 in DNA: TGTACCAGCATCGAAGAGGAGGAGCAGTACTTC. Translation: CTSIEEEEQYF.

This clonotype was observed at least ten times. The chain joins TRBV20-1 to TRBJ2-3, with TRBD2 matching 9 bases. Germline V CDR1 and CDR2: DFQATT, SNEGSKA (reference sequence). This CDR3 region has 14 residues. After removal of 5 bases from V and 2 bases from J, the junction contained 5 bases not matched to a gene. The CDR3 sequence is CSAVLAGSTDTQYF. The DNA for the CDR3 is TGCAGTGCTGTCCTAGCGGGGTCCACAGATACGCAGTATTTT.

Many counts were recorded for this clonotype. The V gene is TRBV25-1, the J gene TRBJ2-5, with D possibly called TRBD1 or TRBD2 (6 bases each). Trimming cost V 0 bases and J 0 bases, with 20 bases left between them. This CDR3 is 19 amino acids long. Germline V gene sequence: CDR1 MGHDK, CDR2 SYGVNS. The CDR3, as DNA: TGTGCCAGCAGTGAATATAGGGGGGCAGGATACGGGTACCAAGAGACCCAGTACTTC. Translating it yields CASSEYRGAGYGYQETQYF.

The chain couples TRBV6-1 to TRBJ2-7; possibly TRBD1 for D (7 bases). V shed 6 bases and J shed 3 bases, with 15 bases lying between them. Germline-derived CDR1 and CDR2 are MNHNS and SASEGT. This CDR3 spans 14 amino acids. The CDR3 nucleotides are TGTGCCAGCAGCCTTCAGGGGGGATGCTACGAGCAGTACTTC. This codes for CASSLQGGCYEQYF.

Details on this clonotype: A read error may explain this, as a much larger clone is one base away. The DNA for the CDR3 is TGTGCCACCAGCAGAGAAAGGGACGCTGAAGCTCTCTTT. Residues: CATSRERDAEALF. V is TRBV15 and J is TRBJ1-1, with D perhaps TRBD1 (5 bases). The CDR3 loop spans 13 amino acids. The germline gives CDR1 LNHNV, CDR2 YYDKDF (reference sequence).

In the case of this clonotype: A much larger clone lies a single base off, so this may be a read error. V gene TRBV20-1 combines with J gene TRBJ2-7; a weak D match, TRBD2 (6 bases). The ends were cut back, 1 base at V and 7 bases at J, with 14 bases in the middle. Germline CDR1 and CDR2: DFQATT and SNEGSKA (reference sequence). The CDR3 runs to 13 residues. The CDR3 DNA reads as TGCAGTGCTAGAGTAGCGGACTACAATGAGCAGTACTTC. Protein product: CSARVADYNEQYF.

Comment on this clonotype: One junction end disagrees with the germline gene, perhaps due to a read error. The chain is built from TRBV6-6 and TRBJ1-1, with D maybe TRBD1 (5 bases). Germline V gene lookup returns CDR1 MNHNY and CDR2 SVGAGI (reference sequence). The CDR3 runs to 14 residues. The CDR3 region has the DNA TGTGCCAGCAGCCGCAGGGCAGGTGGCACTGAATCTTTCTTT. This codes for CASSRRAGGTESFF.

This clonotype was detected many times. The chain employs TRBV20-1 and TRBJ2-3; D is uncertain. The germline gives CDR1 DFQATT, CDR2 SNEGSKA (reference sequence). The germline V and J ends were trimmed by 1 base and 10 bases, with 12 bases remaining between them. This CDR3 region has 12 residues. CDR3 sequence (DNA): TGCAGTGCTAGAGGCGGCCCCGAATCGCAGTATTTT. Residues: CSARGGPESQYF.

The gene calls are TRBV19 and TRBJ2-3; TRBD1 aligns across 9 bases. This CDR3 region has 16 residues. V was pared by 6 bases and J by 0 bases, with 7 bases of the junction left unmatched. Germline CDR1 and CDR2: LNHDA and SQIVND (reference sequence). DNA for the CDR3: TGTGCCAGTAGCGTTACCGGGACAGGGAGCACAGATACGCAGTATTTT. Translating gives CASSVTGTGSTDTQYF. Supplemented by reference TRBV19 and TRBJ2-3, the full variable domain reads DGGITQSPKYLFRKEGQNVTLSCEQNLNHDAMYWYRQDPGQGLRLIYYSQIVNDFQKGDIAEGYSVSREKKESFPLTVTSAQKNPTAFYLCASSVTGTGSTDTQYFGPGTRLTVL.

V usage is TRBV20-1 and J usage is TRBJ2-5; D may be TRBD1 (6 bases). Germline CDR1 reads DFQATT; CDR2 reads SNEGSKA (reference sequence). This CDR3 has 12 residues. This CDR3 reads CRVNREGETQYF. CDR3 sequence (DNA): TGCAGAGTGAACAGGGAAGGGGAGACCCAGTACTTC.

A few counts support this clonotype. The gene calls are TRBV5-1 and TRBJ2-1, with D perhaps matching TRBD2 (6 bases). Trimming pared 0 bases from V and 8 bases from J, leaving 9 bases between. Germline loops: CDR1 SGHRS, CDR2 YFSETQ. The CDR3 loop spans 13 amino acids. The CDR3 sequence is CASSLDGEDEQFF. The CDR3 DNA reads as TGCGCCAGCAGCTTGGATGGGGAGGATGAGCAGTTCTTC.

The genes are TRBV29-1 and TRBJ1-1, with TRBD1 matching 7 bases. This CDR3 has 11 amino acids. Per germline, CDR1 SQVTM and CDR2 ANQGSEA. The V segment lost 5 bases and the J segment 8 bases; nucleotides outside the gene matches: 5. This chain's CDR3 is CSVLKDREAFF. In DNA, the CDR3 is TGCAGCGTTTTAAAGGACAGGGAAGCTTTCTTT.

This clonotype was picked up one time. The junction and the germline gene differ at one end; a read error may be behind it. CDR3: CASSPEHALRFSYNSPHHF. CDR3 nucleotides: TGCGCCAGCAGCCCCGAGCACGCGTTGAGATTTTCCTATAATTCACCCCACCACTTT. The rearrangement links TRBV4-1 to TRBJ1-6; no clear D gene. Germline assignment: CDR1 MGHRA and CDR2 YSYEKL. The CDR3 contains 19 residues.

The table lists this clonotype with a count of one. The CDR3 DNA reads TGTGCCAGCAGTGAGTCGGGGGGCAAGAATTCACCCCTCCACTTT. It codes for CASSESGGKNSPLHF. The genes are TRBV25-1 and TRBJ1-6; D possibly corresponds to TRBD1 (6 bases). Trimming took off 3 bases at V and 7 bases at J, with 13 bases between the two ends. The CDR3 sequence is 15 residues long. Germline-derived CDR1 and CDR2 are MGHDK and SYGVNS. Combining the CDR3 with reference TRBV25-1 and TRBJ1-6 gives the whole variable domain EADIYQTPRYLVIGTGKKITLECSQTMGHDKMYWYQQDPGMELHLIHYSYGVNSTEKGDLSSESTVSRIRTEHFPLTLESARPSHTSQYLCASSESGGKNSPLHFGNGTRLTVT.

With regard to this clonotype: Relative to the germline gene, one junction end is altered; a read error may explain this. The J gene is TRBJ1-6, the V gene TRBV27, with D possibly matching TRBD1 (5 bases). CDR1 and CDR2 from the germline V gene are MNHEY and SMNVEV (reference sequence). The CDR3 has 17 amino acids. This CDR3 is CASNAQGGFSHNSPLHF. The CDR3 DNA reads TGTGCCAGCAATGCCCAGGGCGGGTTCTCCCATAATTCACCCCTCCACTTT.

This clonotype was recorded once. Since a much larger clone is just one base distant, this may be a read error. The J gene is TRBJ1-3, the V gene TRBV28, with 7 bases matching TRBD1. The germline V gene has CDR1 MDHEN and CDR2 SYDVKM. Trimming removed 8 bases from V and 3 bases from J; junction bases left unmatched: 10. The CDR3 totals 15 residues. The CDR3 sequence: CASRIQGSDGNTIYF. CDR3 nucleotides: TGTGCCAGCCGGATACAGGGGTCGGATGGAAACACCATATATTTT.

This clonotype has a count of ten or more. The chain carries TRBV20-1 and TRBJ2-1; 7 nucleotides line up with TRBD1. With 3 bases clipped from V and 5 bases from J, the junction kept 16 bases outside the gene matches. Germline CDR1 reads DFQATT; CDR2 reads SNEGSKA (reference sequence). The CDR3 has 17 residues. The CDR3 loop reads CSASFQGGELDNNEQFF. The CDR3, as DNA: TGCAGTGCTAGCTTTCAAGGGGGCGAACTCGATAACAATGAGCAGTTCTTC.

The V and J genes are TRBV7-2 and TRBJ1-5; 9 bases line up with TRBD1. The V segment lost 2 bases and the J segment 3 bases; nucleotides outside the gene matches: 8. This CDR3 comprises 17 residues. CDR1 SGHTA and CDR2 FQGNSA come from the germline V gene. Here the CDR3 reads CASSLTRDREVNQPQHF. DNA for the CDR3: TGTGCCAGCAGCTTAACTCGGGACAGGGAGGTCAATCAGCCCCAGCATTTT.

Worth noting for this clonotype: A much larger clone differs from this one at a single base, so this may be a read error. The CDR3 nucleotides read TGCAGTGCTCCTAACTTCTGGGACTCCTTCAATGAGCAGTTCTTC. This encodes CSAPNFWDSFNEQFF. This rearrangement joins TRBV20-1 to TRBJ2-1; D is perhaps TRBD2 (6 bases). The CDR3 length is 15 residues. Germline CDR1 and CDR2: DFQATT and SNEGSKA (reference sequence).

This clonotype occurred many times. V and J are TRBV29-1 and TRBJ2-7; D call uncertain. CDR3 length: 14 amino acids. Germline values: CDR1 SQVTM, CDR2 ANQGSEA. V was shortened by 4 bases and J by 5 bases, with 18 bases between the two germline ends. CDR3 amino acids: CSVGYAAGADEQYF. CDR3 nucleotide sequence: TGCAGCGTTGGGTATGCAGCAGGCGCGGACGAGCAGTACTTC.

Remarks on this clonotype: Sequence at one end of the junction differs from germline and may be a read error. V gene TRBV18 combines with J gene TRBJ1-1, with no clear D. The CDR3 covers 13 residues. Germline V gene sequence: CDR1 KGHSH, CDR2 LQKENI. As DNA, the CDR3 is TGTGCCAGCTCACCAGGGAGTGGCGCTGAAGGTTTCTTT. The encoded protein is CASSPGSGAEGFF.

Points on this clonotype: This may come from a read error, since a much larger clone is one base off. The V gene is TRBV6-4, the J gene TRBJ2-3; perhaps TRBD1 as D (5 bases). The germline V gene encodes CDR1 MRHNA and CDR2 SNTAGT. The CDR3 length is 14 residues. The CDR3 loop is CASSDGYRTGTQYF. The DNA for the CDR3 is TGTGCCAGCAGTGACGGCTACCGCACAGGTACGCAGTATTTT.